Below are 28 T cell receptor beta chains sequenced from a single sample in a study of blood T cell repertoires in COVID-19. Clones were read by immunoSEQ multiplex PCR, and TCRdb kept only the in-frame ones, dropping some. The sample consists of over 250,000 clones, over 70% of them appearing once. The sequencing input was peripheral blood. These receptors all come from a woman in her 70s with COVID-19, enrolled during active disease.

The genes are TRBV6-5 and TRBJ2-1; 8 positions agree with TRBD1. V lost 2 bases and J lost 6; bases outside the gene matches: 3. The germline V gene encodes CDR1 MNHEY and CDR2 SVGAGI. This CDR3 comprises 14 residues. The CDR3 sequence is CASSYEQGGNEQFF. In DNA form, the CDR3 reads TGTGCCAGCAGTTACGAACAGGGGGGCAATGAGCAGTTCTTC.

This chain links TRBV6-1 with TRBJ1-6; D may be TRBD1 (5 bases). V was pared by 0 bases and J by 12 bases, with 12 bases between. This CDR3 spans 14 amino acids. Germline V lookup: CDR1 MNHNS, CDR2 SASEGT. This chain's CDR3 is CASSEASGGGPLHF. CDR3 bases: TGTGCCAGCAGTGAAGCTTCCGGGGGAGGACCCCTCCACTTT.

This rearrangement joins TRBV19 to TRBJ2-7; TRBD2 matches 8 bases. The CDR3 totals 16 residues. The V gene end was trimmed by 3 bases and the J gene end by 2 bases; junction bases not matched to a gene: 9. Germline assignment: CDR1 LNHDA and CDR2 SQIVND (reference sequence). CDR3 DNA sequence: TGTGCCAGTAGTATGTTAAGAACTAGCGGCACCTACGAGCAGTACTTC. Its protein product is CASSMLRTSGTYEQYF.

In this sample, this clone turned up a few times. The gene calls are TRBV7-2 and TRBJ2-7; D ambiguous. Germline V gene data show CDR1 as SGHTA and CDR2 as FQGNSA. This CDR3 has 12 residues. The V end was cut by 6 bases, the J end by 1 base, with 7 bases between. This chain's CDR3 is CASSRYSYEQYF. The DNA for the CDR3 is TGTGCCAGCAGTCGCTATTCCTACGAGCAGTACTTC.

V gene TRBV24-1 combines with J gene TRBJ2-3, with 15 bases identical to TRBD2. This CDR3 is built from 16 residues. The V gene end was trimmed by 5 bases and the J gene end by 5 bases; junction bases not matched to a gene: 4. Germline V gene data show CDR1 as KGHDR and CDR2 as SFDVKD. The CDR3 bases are TGTGCCACCAGTGGCGGACTAGCGGGAGGGATAGATACGCAGTATTTT. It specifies CATSGGLAGGIDTQYF.

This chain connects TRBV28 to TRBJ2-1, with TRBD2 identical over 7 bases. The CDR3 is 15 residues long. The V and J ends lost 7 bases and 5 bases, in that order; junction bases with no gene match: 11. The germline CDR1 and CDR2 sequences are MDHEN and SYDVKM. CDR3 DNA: TGTGCCAGCACTTCACTAGCGTCAAGTGACAATGAGCAGTTCTTC. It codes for CASTSLASSDNEQFF.

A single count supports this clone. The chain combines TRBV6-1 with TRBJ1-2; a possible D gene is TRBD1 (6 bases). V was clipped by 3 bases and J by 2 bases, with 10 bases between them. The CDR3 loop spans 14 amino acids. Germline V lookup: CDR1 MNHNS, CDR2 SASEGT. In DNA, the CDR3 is TGTGCCAGCAGTGACGTGGGACACAACTATGGCTACACCTTC. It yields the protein CASSDVGHNYGYTF.

CDR3 protein: CASSPRLAAETQYF. CDR3 in DNA: TGTGCCAGCTCACCAAGACTAGCGGCGGAGACCCAGTACTTC. The rearrangement joins TRBV18 to TRBJ2-5; TRBD2 aligns across 9 bases. This CDR3 spans 14 amino acids. Unmatched junction bases numbered 3, after V lost 2 bases and J lost 5 bases. Germline V gene data show CDR1 as KGHSH and CDR2 as LQKENI.

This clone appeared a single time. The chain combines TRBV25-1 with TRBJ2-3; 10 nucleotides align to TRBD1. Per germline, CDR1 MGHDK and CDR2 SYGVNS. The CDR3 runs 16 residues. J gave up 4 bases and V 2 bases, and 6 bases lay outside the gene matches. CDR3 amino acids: CASSEGVGQGPDTQYF. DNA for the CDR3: TGTGCCAGCAGTGAAGGTGTGGGACAGGGGCCAGATACGCAGTATTTT.

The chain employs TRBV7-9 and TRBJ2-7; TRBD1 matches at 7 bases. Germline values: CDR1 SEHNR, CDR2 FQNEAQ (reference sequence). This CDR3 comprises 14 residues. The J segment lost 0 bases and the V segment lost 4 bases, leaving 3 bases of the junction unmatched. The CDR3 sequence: CASSSTGTSYEQYF. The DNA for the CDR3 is TGTGCCAGCAGCTCGACAGGGACCTCCTACGAGCAGTACTTC.

CDR3 sequence: CASSFASSTGELFF. The CDR3 coding sequence is TGCGCCAGCAGCTTTGCGTCTTCCACCGGGGAGCTGTTTTTT. This chain joins TRBV5-1 and TRBJ2-2; no definite D call. Germline V CDR1 and CDR2: SGHRS, YFSETQ. Trimming shortened V by 2 bases and J by 4 bases, and 9 bases separated the two germline ends. The CDR3 is made up of 14 amino acids.

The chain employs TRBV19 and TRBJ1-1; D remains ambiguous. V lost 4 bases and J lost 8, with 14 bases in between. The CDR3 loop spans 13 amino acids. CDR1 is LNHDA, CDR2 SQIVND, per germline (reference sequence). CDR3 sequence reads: CASSTRRVVEAFF. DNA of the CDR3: TGTGCCAGTAGTACCAGACGGGTTGTGGAAGCTTTCTTT.

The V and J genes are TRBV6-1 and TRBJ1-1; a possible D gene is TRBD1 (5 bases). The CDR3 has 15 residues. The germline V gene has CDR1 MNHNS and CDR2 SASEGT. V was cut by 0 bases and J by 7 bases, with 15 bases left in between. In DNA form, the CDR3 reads TGTGCCAGCAGTGAAGCCCCGTGGGGGGGTGATGAAGCTTTCTTT. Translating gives CASSEAPWGGDEAFF.

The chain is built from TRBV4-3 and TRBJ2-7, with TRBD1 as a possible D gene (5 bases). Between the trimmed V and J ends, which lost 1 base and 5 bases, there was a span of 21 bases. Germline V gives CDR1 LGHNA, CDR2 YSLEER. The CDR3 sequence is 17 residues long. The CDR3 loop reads CASSQGLGRGQLNEQYF. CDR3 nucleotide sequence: TGCGCCAGCAGCCAAGGTCTTGGAAGGGGTCAGTTAAACGAGCAGTACTTC.

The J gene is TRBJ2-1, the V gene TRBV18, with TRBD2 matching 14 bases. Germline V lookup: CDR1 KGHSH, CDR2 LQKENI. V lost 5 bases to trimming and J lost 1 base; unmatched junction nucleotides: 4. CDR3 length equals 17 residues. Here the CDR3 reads CASSRTSGRPSYNEQFF. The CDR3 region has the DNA TGTGCCAGCTCAAGGACTAGCGGGAGGCCTTCCTACAATGAGCAGTTCTTC.

The CDR3 reads CSVEGTGNEKLFF. The CDR3, as DNA: TGCAGCGTTGAAGGGACAGGGAATGAAAAACTGTTTTTT. This chain uses TRBV29-1 with TRBJ1-4; TRBD1 aligns across 8 bases. The CDR3 is 13 residues long. With V trimmed by 1 base and J by 5 bases, 0 bases remained unmatched. The germline gives CDR1 SQVTM, CDR2 ANQGSEA.

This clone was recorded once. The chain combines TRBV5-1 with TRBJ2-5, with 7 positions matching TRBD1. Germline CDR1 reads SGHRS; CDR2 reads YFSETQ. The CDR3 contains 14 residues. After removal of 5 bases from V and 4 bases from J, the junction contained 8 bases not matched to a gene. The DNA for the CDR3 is TGCGCCAGCAGGAAGACGACAGGGTTAGAGACCCAGTACTTC. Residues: CASRKTTGLETQYF. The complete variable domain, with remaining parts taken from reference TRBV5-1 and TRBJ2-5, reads KAGVTQTPRYLIKTRGQQVTLSCSPISGHRSVSWYQQTPGQGLQFLFEYFSETQRNKGNFPGRFSGRQFSNSRSEMNVSTLELGDSALYLCASRKTTGLETQYFGPGTRLLVL.

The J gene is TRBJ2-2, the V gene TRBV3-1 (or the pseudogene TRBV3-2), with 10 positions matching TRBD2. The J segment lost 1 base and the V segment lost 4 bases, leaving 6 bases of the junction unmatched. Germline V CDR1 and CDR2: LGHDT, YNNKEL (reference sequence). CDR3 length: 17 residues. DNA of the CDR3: TGTGCCAGCAGCCGCCTAGCGGGAGTTCAGAACACCGGGGAGCTGTTTTTT. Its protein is CASSRLAGVQNTGELFF.

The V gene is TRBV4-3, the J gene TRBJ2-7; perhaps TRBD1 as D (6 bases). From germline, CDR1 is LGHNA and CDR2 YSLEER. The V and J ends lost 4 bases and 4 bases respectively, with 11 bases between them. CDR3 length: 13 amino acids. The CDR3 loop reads CASSPGHQYEQYF. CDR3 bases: TGCGCCAGCAGCCCGGGACACCAGTACGAGCAGTACTTC.

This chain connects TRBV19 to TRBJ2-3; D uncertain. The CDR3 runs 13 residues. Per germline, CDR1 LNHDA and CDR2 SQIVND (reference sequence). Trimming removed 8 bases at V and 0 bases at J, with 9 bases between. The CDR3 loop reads CASAVPSTDTQYF. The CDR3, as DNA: TGTGCCAGTGCGGTCCCTAGCACAGATACGCAGTATTTT.

The CDR3 spells CASSLVGDSLSPLHF. In nucleotides, the CDR3 is TGTGCCAGCAGTTTAGTTGGGGACAGTCTTTCACCCCTCCACTTT. This sequence joins TRBV27 and TRBJ1-6; TRBD1 matches 7 bases. CDR3 size: 15 residues. Germline V lookup: CDR1 MNHEY, CDR2 SMNVEV (reference sequence). V gave up 2 bases and J gave up 9 bases; unmatched junction bases: 7.

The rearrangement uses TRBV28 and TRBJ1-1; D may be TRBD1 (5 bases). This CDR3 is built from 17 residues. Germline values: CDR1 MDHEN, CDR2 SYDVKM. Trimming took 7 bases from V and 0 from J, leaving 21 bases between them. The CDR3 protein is CASTPRGNPDMNTEAFF. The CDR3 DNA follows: TGTGCCAGCACCCCCCGGGGGAACCCAGATATGAACACTGAAGCTTTCTTT.

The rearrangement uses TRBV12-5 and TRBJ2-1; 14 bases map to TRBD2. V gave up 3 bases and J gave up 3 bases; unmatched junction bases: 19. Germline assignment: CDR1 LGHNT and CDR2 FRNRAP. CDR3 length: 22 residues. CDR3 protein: CASGFGGIPGLAGEGSYNEQFF. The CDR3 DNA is TGTGCTAGTGGTTTCGGGGGGATACCGGGACTAGCGGGAGAAGGAAGCTACAATGAGCAGTTCTTC.

CDR3 nucleotides: TGTGCCAGCAGCCCCCGGGACAGCCAAGAGACCCAGTACTTC. It is translated as CASSPRDSQETQYF. The rearrangement uses TRBV11-3 and TRBJ2-5; TRBD1 aligns across 7 bases. The J segment lost 1 base and the V segment lost 5 bases, leaving 4 bases of the junction unmatched. CDR1 SGHNT and CDR2 YENEEA come from the germline V gene. The CDR3 has 14 residues.

The CDR3 loop is CASIGTGDTGELFF. CDR3 DNA: TGTGCCAGTATCGGGACAGGGGACACCGGGGAGCTGTTTTTT. The chain is built from TRBV6-5 and TRBJ2-2, with 10 bases that match TRBD1. CDR1 MNHEY and CDR2 SVGAGI come from the germline V gene. V shed 9 bases and J 3 bases; nucleotides not matched to a gene: 4. The CDR3 has 14 residues.

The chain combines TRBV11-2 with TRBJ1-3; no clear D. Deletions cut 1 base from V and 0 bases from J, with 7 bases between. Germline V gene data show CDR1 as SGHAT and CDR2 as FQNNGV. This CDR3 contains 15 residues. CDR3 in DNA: TGTGCCAGCAGCTTAGTGGGCAGCTCTGGAAACACCATATATTTT. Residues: CASSLVGSSGNTIYF.

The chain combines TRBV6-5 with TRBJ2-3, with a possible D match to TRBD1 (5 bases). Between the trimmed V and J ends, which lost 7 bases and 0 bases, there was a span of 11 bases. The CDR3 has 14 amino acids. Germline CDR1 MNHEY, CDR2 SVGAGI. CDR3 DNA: TGTGCCAGCACCAGATCAGGGAGCACAGATACGCAGTATTTT. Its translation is CASTRSGSTDTQYF.

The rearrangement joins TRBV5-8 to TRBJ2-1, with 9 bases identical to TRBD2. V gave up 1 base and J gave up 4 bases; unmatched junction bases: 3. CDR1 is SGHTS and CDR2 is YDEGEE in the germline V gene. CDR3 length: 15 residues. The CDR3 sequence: CASSLQRGAYNEQFF. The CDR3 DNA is TGTGCCAGCAGCTTGCAGCGGGGGGCTTACAATGAGCAGTTCTTC.